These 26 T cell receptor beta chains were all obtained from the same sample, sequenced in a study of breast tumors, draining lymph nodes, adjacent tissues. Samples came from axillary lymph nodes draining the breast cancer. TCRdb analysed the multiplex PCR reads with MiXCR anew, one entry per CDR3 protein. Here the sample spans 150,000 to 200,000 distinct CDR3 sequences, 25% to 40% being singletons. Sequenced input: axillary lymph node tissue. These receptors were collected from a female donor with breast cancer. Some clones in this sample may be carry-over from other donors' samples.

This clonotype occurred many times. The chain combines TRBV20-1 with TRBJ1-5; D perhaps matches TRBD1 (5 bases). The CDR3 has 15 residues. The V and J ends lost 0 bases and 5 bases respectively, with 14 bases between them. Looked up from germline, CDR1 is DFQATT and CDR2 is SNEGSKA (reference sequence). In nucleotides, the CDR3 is TGCAGTGCTAGAGACCACGGTGGGGCGGATCAGCCCCAGCATTTT. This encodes CSARDHGGADQPQHF.

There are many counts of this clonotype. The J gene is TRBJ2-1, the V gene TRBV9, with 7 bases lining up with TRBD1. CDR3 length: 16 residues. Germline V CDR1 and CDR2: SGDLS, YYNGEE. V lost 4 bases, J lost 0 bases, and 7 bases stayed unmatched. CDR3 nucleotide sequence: TGTGCCAGCAGCATGGGACAGATGAGCTCCTACAATGAGCAGTTCTTC. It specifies CASSMGQMSSYNEQFF.

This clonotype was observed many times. CDR3 bases: TGTGCCAGCAGCCCGGCTGGGGGCCTAGCTCCCTTTGGCTACACCTTC. As protein: CASSPAGGLAPFGYTF. V usage is TRBV7-2 and J usage is TRBJ1-2; possible D gene TRBD1, 6 bases. V lost 5 bases and J 7 bases, leaving 23 bases between the germline ends. Germline CDR1 reads SGHTA; CDR2 reads FQGNSA. There are 16 residues in the CDR3.

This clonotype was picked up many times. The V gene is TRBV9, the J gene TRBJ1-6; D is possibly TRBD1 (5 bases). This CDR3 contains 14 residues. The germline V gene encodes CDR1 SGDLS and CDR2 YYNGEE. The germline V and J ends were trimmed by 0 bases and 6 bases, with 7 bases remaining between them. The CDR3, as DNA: TGTGCCAGCAGCGTAGAACAGGTTAATTCACCCCTCCACTTT. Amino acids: CASSVEQVNSPLHF.

CDR3 region: CSAPQGFTEAFF. For the CDR3, the DNA is TGCAGTGCCCCACAGGGGTTCACTGAAGCTTTCTTT. This sequence joins TRBV20-1 and TRBJ1-1; 7 bases align to TRBD1. The CDR3 is made up of 12 amino acids. Germline V gene data show CDR1 as DFQATT and CDR2 as SNEGSKA (reference sequence). V shed 6 bases and J 4 bases; nucleotides not matched to a gene: 5.

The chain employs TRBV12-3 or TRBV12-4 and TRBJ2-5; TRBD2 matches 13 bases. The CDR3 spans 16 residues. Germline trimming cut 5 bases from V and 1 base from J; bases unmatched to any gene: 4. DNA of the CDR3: TGTGCCAGCAGTCGAGGGACTAGCGGGGCCCAAGAGACCCAGTACTTC. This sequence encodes CASSRGTSGAQETQYF.

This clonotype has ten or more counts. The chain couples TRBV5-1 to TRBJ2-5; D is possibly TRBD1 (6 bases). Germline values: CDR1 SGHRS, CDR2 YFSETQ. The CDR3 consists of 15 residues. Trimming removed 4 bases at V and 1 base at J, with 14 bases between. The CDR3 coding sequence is TGCGCCAGCAGCCCGAGGGGGAGCGGCCAAGAGACCCAGTACTTC. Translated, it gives CASSPRGSGQETQYF. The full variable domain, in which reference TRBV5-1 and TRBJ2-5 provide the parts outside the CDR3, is KAGVTQTPRYLIKTRGQQVTLSCSPISGHRSVSWYQQTPGQGLQFLFEYFSETQRNKGNFPGRFSGRQFSNSRSEMNVSTLELGDSALYLCASSPRGSGQETQYFGPGTRLLVL.

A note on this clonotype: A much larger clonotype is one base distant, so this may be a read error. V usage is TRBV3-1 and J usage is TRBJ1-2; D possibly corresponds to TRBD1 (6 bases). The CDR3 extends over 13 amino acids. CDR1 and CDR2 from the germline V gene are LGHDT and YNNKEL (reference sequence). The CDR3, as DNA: TGTCCCAGCAGCCAAGGGGGGGTCGGAGGCTACACCTTC. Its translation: CPSSQGGVGGYTF.

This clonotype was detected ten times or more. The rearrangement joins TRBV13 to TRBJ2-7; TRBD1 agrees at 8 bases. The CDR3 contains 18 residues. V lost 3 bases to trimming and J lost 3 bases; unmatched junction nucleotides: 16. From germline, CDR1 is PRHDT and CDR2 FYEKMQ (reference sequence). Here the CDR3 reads CASSLDRTIQGDFYEQYF. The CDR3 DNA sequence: TGTGCCAGCAGCTTGGACCGGACTATACAGGGGGACTTCTACGAGCAGTACTTC.

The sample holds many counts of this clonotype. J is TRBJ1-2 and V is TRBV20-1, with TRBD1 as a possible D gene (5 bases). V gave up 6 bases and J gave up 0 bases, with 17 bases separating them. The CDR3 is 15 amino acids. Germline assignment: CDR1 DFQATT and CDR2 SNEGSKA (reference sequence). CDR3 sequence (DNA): TGCAGTGCCCAGGGCGGGGATTATTCTAACTATGGCTACACCTTC. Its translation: CSAQGGDYSNYGYTF.

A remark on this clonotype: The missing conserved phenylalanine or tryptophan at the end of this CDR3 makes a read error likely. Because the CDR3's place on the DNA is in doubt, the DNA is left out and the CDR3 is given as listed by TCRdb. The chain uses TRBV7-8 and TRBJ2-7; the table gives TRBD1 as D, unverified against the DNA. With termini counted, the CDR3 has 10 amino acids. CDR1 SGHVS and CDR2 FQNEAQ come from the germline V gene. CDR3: CAGGPTSSTS.

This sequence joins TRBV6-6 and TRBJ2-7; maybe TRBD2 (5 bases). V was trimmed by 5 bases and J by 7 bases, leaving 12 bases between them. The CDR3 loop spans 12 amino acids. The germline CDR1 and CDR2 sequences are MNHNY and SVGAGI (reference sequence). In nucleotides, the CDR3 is TGTGCCAGCAGTCCCAGGCCGGGGGAGCAGTACTTC. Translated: CASSPRPGEQYF.

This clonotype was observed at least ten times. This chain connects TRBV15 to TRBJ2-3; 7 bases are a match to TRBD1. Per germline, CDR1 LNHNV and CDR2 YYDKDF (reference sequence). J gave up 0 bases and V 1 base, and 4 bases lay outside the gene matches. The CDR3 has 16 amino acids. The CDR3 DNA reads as TGTGCCACCAGCAGAGTAGGGGACAGAAGCACAGATACGCAGTATTTT. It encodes CATSRVGDRSTDTQYF.

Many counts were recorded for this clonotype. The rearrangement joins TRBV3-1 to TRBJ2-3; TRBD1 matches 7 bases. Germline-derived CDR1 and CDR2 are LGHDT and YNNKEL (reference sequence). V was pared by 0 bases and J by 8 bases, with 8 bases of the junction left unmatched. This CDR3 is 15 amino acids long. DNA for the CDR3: TGTGCCAGCAGCCAAGAGAATCTAGCAGGGGGTACGCAGTATTTT. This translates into CASSQENLAGGTQYF.

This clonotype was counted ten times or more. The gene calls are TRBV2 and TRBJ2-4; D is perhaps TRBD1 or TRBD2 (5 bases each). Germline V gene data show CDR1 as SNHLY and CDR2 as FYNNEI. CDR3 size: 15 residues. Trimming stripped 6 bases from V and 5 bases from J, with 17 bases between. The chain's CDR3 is CASSNDPGPENIQYF. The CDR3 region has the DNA TGTGCCAGCAGCAACGACCCGGGACCAGAAAACATTCAGTACTTC. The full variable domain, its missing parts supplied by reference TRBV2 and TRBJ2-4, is EPEVTQTPSHQVTQMGQEVILRCVPISNHLYFYWYRQILGQKVEFLVSFYNNEISEKSEIFDDQFSVERPDGSNFTLKIRSTKLEDSAMYFCASSNDPGPENIQYFGAGTRLSVL.

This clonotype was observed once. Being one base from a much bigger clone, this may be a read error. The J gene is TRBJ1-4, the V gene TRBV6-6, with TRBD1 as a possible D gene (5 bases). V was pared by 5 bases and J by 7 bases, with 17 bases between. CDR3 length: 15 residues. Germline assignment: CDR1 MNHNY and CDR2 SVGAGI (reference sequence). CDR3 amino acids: CASSRGPKWGEKLFF. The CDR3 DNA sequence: TGTGCCAGCAGTCGGGGACCGAAATGGGGTGAAAAACTGTTTTTT.

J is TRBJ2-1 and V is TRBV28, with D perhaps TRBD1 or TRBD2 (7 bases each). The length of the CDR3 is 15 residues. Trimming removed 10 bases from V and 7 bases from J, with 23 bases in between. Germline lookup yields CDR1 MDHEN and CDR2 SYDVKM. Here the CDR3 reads CATRTPGGAENEQFF. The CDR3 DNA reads TGTGCCACCAGGACCCCAGGGGGGGCTGAAAATGAGCAGTTCTTC.

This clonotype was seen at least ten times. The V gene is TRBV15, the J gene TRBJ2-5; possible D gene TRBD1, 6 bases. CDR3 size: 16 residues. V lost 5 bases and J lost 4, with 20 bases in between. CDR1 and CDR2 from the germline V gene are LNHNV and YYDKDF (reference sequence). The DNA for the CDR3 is TGTGCCACCAGCCCTGGGGACATCCAAACTGGAGAGACCCAGTACTTC. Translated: CATSPGDIQTGETQYF.

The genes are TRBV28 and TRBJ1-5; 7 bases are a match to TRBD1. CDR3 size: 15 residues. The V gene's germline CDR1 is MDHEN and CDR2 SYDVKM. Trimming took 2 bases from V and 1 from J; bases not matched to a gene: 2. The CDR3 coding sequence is TGTGCCAGCAGTTTACAGGGGGAAAGCAATCAGCCCCAGCATTTT. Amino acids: CASSLQGESNQPQHF.

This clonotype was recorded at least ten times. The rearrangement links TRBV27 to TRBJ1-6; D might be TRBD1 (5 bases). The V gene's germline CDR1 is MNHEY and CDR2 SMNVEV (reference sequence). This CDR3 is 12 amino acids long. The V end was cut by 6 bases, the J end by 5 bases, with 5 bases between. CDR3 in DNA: TGTGCCAGCAGGGGGGATAATTCACCCCTCCACTTT. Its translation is CASRGDNSPLHF.

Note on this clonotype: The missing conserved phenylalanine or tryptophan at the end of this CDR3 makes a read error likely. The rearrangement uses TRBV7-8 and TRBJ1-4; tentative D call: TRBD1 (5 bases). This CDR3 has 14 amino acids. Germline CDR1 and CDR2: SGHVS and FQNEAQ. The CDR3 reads CASSHGGTDEKLFL. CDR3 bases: TGTGCCAGCAGCCATGGGGGTACGGATGAGAAACTGTTTCTT.

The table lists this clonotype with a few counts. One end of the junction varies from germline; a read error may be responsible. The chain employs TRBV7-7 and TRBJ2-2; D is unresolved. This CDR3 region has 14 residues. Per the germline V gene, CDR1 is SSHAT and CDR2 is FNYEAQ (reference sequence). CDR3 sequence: CASSLDQVTGELFF. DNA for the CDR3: TGTGCTAGCAGCTTAGATCAGGTGACGGGGGAGCTGTTTTTT.

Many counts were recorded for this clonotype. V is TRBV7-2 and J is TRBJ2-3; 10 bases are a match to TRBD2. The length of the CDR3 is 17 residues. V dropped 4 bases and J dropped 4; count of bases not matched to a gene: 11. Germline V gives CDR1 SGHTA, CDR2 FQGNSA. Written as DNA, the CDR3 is TGTGCCAGCAGCTACGGTGGGAGTAGCGGGAGGTCAGATACGCAGTATTTT. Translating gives CASSYGGSSGRSDTQYF.

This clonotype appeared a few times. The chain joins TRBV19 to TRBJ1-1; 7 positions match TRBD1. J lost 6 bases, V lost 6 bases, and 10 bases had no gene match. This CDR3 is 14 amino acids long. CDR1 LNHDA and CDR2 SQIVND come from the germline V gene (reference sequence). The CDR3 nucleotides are TGTGCCAGTAGAGGACAGGTTGTTCAAGCTGAAGCTTTCTTT. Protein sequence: CASRGQVVQAEAFF.

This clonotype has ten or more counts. The CDR3 nucleotides are TGCAGTGCTAACGGATTACAAGAGACCCAGTACTTC. Translated: CSANGLQETQYF. The chain links TRBV20-1 to TRBJ2-5; D is unclear. The V end was cut by 4 bases, the J end by 2 bases, with 8 bases between. Germline V gene lookup returns CDR1 DFQATT and CDR2 SNEGSKA (reference sequence). This CDR3 comprises 12 residues.

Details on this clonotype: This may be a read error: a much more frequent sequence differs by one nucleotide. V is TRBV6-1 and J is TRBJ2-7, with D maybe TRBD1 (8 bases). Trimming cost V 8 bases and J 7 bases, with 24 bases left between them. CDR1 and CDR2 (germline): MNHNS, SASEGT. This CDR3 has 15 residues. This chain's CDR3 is CASGLGAGGIGEQYF. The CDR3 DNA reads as TGTGCCAGCGGACTAGGGGCAGGGGGCATCGGGGAGCAGTACTTC.